These T cell receptor beta chains were read from a single sample in a study of cytomegalovirus exposure and HLA in healthy donors. Assay: immunoSEQ multiplex PCR; the TCRdb copy retains only in-frame clones and omits some. The data show approximately 110,000 clones, about 69% seen once. What was sequenced was PBMCs. The receptors come from a man between 40 and 49 years old in good health and CMV-seronegative. The CDR3 runs from the conserved cysteine through the conserved F or W.

v_call	j_call	cdr3_aa
TRBV5-1	TRBJ2-7	CASSDTGGGEQYF
TRBV5-4	TRBJ1-2	CASSLDSPNYGYTF
TRBV27	TRBJ2-5	CASSLGRTDQETQYF
TRBV19	TRBJ2-1	CASSAGTQLGGEQFF
TRBV6-5	TRBJ1-4	CASSYSRVGAEKLFF
TRBV28	TRBJ2-7	CASRTTRQGLYYEQYF
TRBV14	TRBJ1-5	CASSQDPERGQAINQPQHF
TRBV6-5	TRBJ1-2	CASSYEADSTGYGYTF
TRBV10-3	TRBJ1-2	CAISESSFNYGYTF
TRBV7-9	TRBJ2-5	CASSPRDNQETQYF
TRBV4-1	TRBJ2-2	CASSRLPGLADTGELFF
TRBV7-8	TRBJ2-1	CASSPPGQGSNEQFF
TRBV6-1	TRBJ1-1	CASSETRRAQGGNTEAFF
TRBV11-2	TRBJ2-1	CANSVASSYNEQFF
TRBV5-3	TRBJ2-5	CARSLSRDRGWPFLQETQYF
TRBV5-1	TRBJ2-1	CASSLVVTESYNEQFF
TRBV27	TRBJ2-7	CASSPDSYYEQYF
TRBV6-5	TRBJ2-7	CASSSTGAYEQYF
TRBV19	TRBJ2-7	CASSIVGQGEQYF
TRBV10-3	TRBJ1-2	CAITQGYGYTF
TRBV28	TRBJ1-2	CASSFTRGRINYGYTF
TRBV6-1	TRBJ1-2	CASRDLGGYTF
TRBV28	TRBJ1-4	CASRRGQGPTNEKLFF
TRBV21-1	TRBJ2-7	CASVNYEQYF
TRBV9	TRBJ2-3	CASSVAADTQYF
TRBV19	TRBJ1-3	CASSVTTVISSGNTIYF
TRBV4-1	TRBJ2-1	CASSQDQVSGGFNEQFF
TRBV10-3	TRBJ2-5	CAISLTLALQETQYF
TRBV30	TRBJ2-1	CAWRAAGLANEQFF